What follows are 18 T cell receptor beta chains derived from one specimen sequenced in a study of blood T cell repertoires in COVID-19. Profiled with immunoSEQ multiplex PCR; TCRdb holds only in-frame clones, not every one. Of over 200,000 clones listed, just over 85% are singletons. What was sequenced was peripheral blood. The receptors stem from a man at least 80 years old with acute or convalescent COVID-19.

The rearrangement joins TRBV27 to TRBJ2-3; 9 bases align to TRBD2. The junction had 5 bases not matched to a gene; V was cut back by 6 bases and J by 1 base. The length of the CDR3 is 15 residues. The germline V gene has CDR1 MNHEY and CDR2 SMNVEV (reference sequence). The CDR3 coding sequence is TGTGCCAGCAGCCTAGCGGGATACGGCACAGATACGCAGTATTTT. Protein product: CASSLAGYGTDTQYF.

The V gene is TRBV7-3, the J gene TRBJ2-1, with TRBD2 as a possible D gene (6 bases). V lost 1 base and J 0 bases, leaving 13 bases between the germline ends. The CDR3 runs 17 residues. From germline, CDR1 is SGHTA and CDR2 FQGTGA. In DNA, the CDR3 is TGTGCCAGCAGCTTAAGAGGTGGGGGGAGCTCCTACAATGAGCAGTTCTTC. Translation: CASSLRGGGSSYNEQFF.

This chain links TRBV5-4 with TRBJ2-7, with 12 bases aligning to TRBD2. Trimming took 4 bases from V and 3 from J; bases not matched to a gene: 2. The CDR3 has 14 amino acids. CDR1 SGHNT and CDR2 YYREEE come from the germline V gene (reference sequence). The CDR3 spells CASSKLAGGYEQYF. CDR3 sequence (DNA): TGTGCCAGCAGCAAACTAGCGGGAGGCTACGAGCAGTACTTC.

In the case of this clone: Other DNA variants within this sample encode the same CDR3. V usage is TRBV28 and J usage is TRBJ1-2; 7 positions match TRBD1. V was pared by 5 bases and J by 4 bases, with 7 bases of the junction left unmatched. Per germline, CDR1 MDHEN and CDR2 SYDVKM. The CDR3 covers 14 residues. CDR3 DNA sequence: TGTGCCAGCAGTCCCCGACAGGGTTTCTATGGCTACACCTTC. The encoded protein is CASSPRQGFYGYTF.

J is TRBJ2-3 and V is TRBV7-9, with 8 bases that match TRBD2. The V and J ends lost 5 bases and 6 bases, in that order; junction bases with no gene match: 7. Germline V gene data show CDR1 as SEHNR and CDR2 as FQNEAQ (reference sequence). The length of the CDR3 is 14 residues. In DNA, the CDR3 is TGTGCCAGCAGCAAAGCGGGAGCGGCTGATACGCAGTATTTT. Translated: CASSKAGAADTQYF.

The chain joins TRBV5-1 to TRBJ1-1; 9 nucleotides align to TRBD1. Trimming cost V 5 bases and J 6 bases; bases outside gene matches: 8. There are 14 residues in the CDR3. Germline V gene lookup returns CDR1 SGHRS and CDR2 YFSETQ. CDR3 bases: TGCGCCAGCAGGTCCCGGGACAGGGTTCCTGAAGCTTTCTTT. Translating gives CASRSRDRVPEAFF.

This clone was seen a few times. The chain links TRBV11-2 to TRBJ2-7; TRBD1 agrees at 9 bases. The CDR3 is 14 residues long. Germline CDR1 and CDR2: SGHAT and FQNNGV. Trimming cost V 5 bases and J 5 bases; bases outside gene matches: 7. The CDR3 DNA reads TGTGCCAGCAGCCTAAGGGACAGGGTACACGAGCAGTACGTC. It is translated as CASSLRDRVHEQYV.

CDR3 sequence (DNA): TGCAGTGCTAGTCCAGGCAATGAGCAGTTCTTC. Translated: CSASPGNEQFF. V is TRBV20-1 and J is TRBJ2-1, with D hard to call. V lost 3 bases to trimming and J lost 6 bases, with 6 bases between them. The CDR3 has 11 residues. Germline V gene data show CDR1 as DFQATT and CDR2 as SNEGSKA (reference sequence).

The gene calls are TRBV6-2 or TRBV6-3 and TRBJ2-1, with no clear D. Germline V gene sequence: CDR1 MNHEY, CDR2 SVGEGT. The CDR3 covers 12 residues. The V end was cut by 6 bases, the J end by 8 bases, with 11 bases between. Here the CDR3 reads CASSGWSDEQFF. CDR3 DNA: TGTGCCAGCAGCGGGTGGAGCGATGAGCAGTTCTTC.

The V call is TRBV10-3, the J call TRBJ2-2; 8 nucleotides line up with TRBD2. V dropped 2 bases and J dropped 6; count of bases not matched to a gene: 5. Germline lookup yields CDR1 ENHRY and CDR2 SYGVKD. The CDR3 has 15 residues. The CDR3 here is CAISEGSGDSGELFF. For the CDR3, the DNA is TGTGCCATCAGTGAGGGTAGCGGGGATTCCGGGGAGCTGTTTTTT.

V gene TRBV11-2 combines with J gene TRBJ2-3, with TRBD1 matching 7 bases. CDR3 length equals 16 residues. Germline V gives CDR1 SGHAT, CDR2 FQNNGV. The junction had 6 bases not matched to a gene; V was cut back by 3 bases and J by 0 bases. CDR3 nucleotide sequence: TGTGCCAGCAGCTTGGTGACAGGGTTTAGCACAGATACGCAGTATTTT. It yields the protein CASSLVTGFSTDTQYF.

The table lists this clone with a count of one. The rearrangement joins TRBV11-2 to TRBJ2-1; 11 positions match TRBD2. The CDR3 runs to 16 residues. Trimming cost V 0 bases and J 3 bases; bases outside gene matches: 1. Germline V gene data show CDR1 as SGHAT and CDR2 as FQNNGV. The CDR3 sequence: CASSLEGTSGYNEQFF. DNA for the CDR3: TGTGCCAGCAGCTTAGAAGGGACTAGCGGCTACAATGAGCAGTTCTTC.

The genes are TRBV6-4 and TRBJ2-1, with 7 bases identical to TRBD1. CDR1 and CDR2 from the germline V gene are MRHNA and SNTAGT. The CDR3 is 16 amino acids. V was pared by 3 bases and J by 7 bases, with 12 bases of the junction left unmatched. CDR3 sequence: CASSDSEGASKNEQFF. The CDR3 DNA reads TGTGCCAGCAGTGATAGTGAGGGGGCAAGTAAAAATGAGCAGTTCTTC.

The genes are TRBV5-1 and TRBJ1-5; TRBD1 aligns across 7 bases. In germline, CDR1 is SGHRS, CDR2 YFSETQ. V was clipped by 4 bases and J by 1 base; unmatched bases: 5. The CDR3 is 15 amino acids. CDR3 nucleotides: TGCGCCAGCAGCCCTGAGGGGGCGAGCAATCAGCCCCAGCATTTT. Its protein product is CASSPEGASNQPQHF.

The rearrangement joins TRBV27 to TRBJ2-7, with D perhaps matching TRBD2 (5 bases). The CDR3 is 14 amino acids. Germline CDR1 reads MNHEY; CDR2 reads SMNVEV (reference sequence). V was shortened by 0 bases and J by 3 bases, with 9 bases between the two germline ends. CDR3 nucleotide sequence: TGTGCCAGCAGTTTATCCTACGGAGGCTACGAGCAGTACGTC. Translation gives CASSLSYGGYEQYV.

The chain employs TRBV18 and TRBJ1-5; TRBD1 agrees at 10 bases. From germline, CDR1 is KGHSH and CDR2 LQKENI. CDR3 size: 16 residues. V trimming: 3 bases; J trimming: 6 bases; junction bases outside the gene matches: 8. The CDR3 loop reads CASSPRGQGRIQPQHF. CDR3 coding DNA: TGTGCCAGCTCACCGAGGGGACAGGGGCGGATTCAGCCCCAGCATTTT. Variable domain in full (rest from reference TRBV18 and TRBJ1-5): NAGVMQNPRHLVRRRGQEARLRCSPMKGHSHVYWYRQLPEEGLKFMVYLQKENIIDESGMPKERFSAEFPKEGPSILRIQQVVRGDSAAYFCASSPRGQGRIQPQHFGDGTRLSIL.

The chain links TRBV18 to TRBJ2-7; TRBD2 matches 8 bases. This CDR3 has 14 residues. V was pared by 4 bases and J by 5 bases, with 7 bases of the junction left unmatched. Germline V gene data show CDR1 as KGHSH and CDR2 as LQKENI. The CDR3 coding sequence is TGTGCCAGCTCACTAGGACTAGCTCCCCACGAGCAGTACTTC. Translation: CASSLGLAPHEQYF.

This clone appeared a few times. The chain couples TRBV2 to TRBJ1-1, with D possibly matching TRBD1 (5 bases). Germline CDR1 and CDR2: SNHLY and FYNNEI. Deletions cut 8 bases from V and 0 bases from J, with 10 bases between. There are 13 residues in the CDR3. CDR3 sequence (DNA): TGTGCCAGCCAGGCCAGGGTGAACACTGAAGCTTTCTTT. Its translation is CASQARVNTEAFF.